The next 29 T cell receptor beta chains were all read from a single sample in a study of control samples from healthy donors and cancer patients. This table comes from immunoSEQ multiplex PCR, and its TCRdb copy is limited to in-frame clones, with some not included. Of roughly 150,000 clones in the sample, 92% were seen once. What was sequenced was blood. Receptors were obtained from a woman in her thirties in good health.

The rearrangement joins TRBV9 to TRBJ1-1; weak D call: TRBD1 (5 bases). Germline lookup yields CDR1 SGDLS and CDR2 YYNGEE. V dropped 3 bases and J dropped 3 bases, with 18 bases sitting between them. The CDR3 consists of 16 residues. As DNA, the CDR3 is TGTGCCAGCAGCGAGTCGAAAAAGGGGCTTGACACTGAAGCTTTCTTT. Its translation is CASSESKKGLDTEAFF.

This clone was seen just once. The CDR3 DNA sequence: TGTGCCAGCAGCATCGGACAGGGAGGTACGCAGTATTTT. It encodes CASSIGQGGTQYF. The V call is TRBV11-2, the J call TRBJ2-3, with 8 nucleotides matching TRBD1. The CDR3 extends over 13 amino acids. Germline V lookup: CDR1 SGHAT, CDR2 FQNNGV. The J segment lost 8 bases and the V segment lost 5 bases, leaving 6 bases of the junction unmatched. Full variable domain (missing parts from reference TRBV11-2 and TRBJ2-3): EAGVAQSPRYKIIEKRQSVAFWCNPISGHATLYWYQQILGQGPKLLIQFQNNGVVDDSQLPKDRFSAERLKGVDSTLKIQPAKLEDSAVYLCASSIGQGGTQYFGPGTRLTVL.

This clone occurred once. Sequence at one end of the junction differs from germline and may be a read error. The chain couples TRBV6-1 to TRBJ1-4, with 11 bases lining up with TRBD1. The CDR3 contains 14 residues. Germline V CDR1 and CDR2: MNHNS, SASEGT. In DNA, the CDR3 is TGTGCCAGCGGTGAGGGACAGGGGGGAGAAAAACTGTTTTTT. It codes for CASGEGQGGEKLFF.

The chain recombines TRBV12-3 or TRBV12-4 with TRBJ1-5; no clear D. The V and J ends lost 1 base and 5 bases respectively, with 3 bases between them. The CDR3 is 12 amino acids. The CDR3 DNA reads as TGTGCCAGCAGTTTAGTTGATCAGCCCCAGCATTTT. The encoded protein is CASSLVDQPQHF.

The CDR3 reads CASSDHEAGELFF. The CDR3 DNA follows: TGTGCCAGCAGTGACCACGAGGCCGGGGAGCTGTTTTTT. The rearrangement uses TRBV6-4 and TRBJ2-2, with D unresolved. V lost 2 bases and J 6 bases, leaving 7 bases between the germline ends. This CDR3 contains 13 residues. Germline values: CDR1 MRHNA, CDR2 SNTAGT.

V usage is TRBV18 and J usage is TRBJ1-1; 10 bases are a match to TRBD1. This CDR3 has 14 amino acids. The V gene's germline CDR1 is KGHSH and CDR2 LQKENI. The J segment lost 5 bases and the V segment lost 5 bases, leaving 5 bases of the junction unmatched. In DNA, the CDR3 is TGTGCCAGCTCATTGGGACAGGGGAAAACTGAAGCTTTCTTT. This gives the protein CASSLGQGKTEAFF.

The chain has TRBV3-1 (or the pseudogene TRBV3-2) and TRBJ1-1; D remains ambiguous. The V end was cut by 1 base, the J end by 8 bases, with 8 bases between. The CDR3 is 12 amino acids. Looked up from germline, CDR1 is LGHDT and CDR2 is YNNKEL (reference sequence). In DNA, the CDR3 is TGTGCCAGCAGCCAAGGGTATGAGGAAGCTTTCTTT. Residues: CASSQGYEEAFF.

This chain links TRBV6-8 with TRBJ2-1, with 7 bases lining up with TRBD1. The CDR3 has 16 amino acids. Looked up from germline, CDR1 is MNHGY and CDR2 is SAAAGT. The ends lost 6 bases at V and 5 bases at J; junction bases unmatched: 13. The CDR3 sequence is CASSNLTGKRDNEQFF. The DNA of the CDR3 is TGTGCCAGCAGCAACCTGACAGGGAAAAGGGACAATGAGCAGTTCTTC.

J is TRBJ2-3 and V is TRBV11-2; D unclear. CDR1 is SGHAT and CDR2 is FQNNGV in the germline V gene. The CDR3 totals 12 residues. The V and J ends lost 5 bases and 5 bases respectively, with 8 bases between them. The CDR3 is CASSTLGDTQYF. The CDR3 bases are TGTGCCAGCAGCACCCTGGGAGATACGCAGTATTTT.

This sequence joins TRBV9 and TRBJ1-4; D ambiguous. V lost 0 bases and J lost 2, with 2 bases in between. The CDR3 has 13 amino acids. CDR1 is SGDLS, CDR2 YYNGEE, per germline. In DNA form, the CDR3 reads TGTGCCAGCAGCGTAGGCACTAATGAAAAACTGTTTTTT. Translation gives CASSVGTNEKLFF.

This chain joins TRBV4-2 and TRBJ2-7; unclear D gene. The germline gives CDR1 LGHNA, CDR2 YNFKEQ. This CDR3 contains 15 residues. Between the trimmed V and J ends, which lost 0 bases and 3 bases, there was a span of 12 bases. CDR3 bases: TGTGCCAGCAGCCAAGAACCCGGGCTCCACTACGAGCAGTACTTC. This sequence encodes CASSQEPGLHYEQYF.

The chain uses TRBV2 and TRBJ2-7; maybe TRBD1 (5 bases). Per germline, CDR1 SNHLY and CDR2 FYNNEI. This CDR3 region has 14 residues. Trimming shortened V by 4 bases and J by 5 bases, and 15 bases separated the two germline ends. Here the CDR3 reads CASSVIEGVDEQYF. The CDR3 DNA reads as TGTGCCAGCAGTGTCATAGAAGGGGTCGACGAGCAGTACTTC.

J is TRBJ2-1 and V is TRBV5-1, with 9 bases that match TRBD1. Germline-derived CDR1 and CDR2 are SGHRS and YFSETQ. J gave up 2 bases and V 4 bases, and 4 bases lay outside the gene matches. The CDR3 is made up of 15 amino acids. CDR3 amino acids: CASSRGQGTYNEQFF. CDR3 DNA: TGCGCCAGCAGCCGGGGACAGGGTACCTACAATGAGCAGTTCTTC.

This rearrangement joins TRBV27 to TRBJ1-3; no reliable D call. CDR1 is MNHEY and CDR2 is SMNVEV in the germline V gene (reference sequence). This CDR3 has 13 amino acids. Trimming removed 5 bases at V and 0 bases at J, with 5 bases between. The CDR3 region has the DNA TGTGCCAGCAGTCCGGGCTCTGGAAACACCATATATTTT. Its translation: CASSPGSGNTIYF.

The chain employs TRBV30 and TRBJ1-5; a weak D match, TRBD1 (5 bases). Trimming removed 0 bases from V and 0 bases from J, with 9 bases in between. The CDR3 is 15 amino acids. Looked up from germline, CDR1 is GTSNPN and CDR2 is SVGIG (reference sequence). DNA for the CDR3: TGTGCCTGGAGTGTGGGGACTCATAGCAATCAGCCCCAGCATTTT. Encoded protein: CAWSVGTHSNQPQHF. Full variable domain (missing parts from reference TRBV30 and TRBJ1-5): SQTIHQWPATLVQPVGSPLSLECTVEGTSNPNLYWYRQAAGRGLQLLFYSVGIGQISSEVPQNLSASRPQDRQFILSSKKLLLSDSGFYLCAWSVGTHSNQPQHFGDGTRLSIL.

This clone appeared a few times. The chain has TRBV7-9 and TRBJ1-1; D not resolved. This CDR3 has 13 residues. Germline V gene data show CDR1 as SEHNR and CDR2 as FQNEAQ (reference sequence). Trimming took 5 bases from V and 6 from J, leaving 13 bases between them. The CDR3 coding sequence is TGTGCCAGCAGCCCCTTCTACAACCCTGAAGCTTTCTTT. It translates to CASSPFYNPEAFF.

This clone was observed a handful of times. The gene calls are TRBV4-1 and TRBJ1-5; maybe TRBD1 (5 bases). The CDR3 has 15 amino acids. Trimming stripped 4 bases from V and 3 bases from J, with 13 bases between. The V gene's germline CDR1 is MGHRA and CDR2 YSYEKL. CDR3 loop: CASSRAPGINQPQHF. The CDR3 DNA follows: TGCGCCAGCAGCCGCGCCCCAGGGATCAATCAGCCCCAGCATTTT.

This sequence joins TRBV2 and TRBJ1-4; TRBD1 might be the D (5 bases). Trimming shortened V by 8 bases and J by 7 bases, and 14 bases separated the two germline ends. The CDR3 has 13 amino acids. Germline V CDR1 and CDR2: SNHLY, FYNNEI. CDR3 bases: TGTGCCAGCTCGGGTGGGGCCATTGAAAAACTGTTTTTT. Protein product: CASSGGAIEKLFF.

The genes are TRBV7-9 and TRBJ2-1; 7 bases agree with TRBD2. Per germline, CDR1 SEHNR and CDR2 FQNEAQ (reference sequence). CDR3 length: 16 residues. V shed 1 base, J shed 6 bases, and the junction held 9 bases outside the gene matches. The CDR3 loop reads CASSLEAGRASNEQFF. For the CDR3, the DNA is TGTGCCAGCAGCTTAGAAGCGGGACGAGCTTCCAATGAGCAGTTCTTC.

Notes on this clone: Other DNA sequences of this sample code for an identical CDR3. The CDR3 coding sequence is TGTGCCAGCAGCGTCGCCGGGTACAATGAGCAGTTCTTC. Its protein is CASSVAGYNEQFF. V usage is TRBV9 and J usage is TRBJ2-1; D is uncertain. Germline V CDR1 and CDR2: SGDLS, YYNGEE. There are 13 residues in the CDR3. Trimming stripped 2 bases from V and 4 bases from J, with 7 bases between.

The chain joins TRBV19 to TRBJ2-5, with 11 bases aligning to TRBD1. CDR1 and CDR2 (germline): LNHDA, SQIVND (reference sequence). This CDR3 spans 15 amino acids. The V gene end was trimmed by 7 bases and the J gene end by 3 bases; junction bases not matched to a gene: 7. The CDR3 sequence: CASKLRDRGKETQYF. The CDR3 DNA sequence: TGTGCCAGTAAGCTAAGGGACAGGGGGAAAGAGACCCAGTACTTC.

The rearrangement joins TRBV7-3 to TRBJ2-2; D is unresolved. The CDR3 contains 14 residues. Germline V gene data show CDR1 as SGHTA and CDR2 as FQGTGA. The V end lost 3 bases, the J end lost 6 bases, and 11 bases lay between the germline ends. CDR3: CASSFQHLAGELFF. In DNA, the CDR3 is TGTGCCAGCAGCTTCCAACACCTCGCCGGGGAGCTGTTTTTT.

CDR3 bases: TGCAGCGTTAAAGGGGAAAGCAATCAGCCCCAGCATTTT. It is translated as CSVKGESNQPQHF. J is TRBJ1-5 and V is TRBV29-1; maybe TRBD1 (5 bases). With 5 bases removed from V and 1 base from J, the gap between germline ends came to 9 bases. The V gene's germline CDR1 is SQVTM and CDR2 ANQGSEA. The CDR3 loop spans 13 amino acids.

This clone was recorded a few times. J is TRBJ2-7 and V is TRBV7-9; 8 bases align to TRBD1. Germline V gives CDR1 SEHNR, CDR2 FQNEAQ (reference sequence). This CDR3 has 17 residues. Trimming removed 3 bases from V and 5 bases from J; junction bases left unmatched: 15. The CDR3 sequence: CASSFTLQSDRADEQYF. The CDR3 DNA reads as TGTGCCAGCAGCTTCACACTACAATCGGACAGGGCTGACGAGCAGTACTTC.

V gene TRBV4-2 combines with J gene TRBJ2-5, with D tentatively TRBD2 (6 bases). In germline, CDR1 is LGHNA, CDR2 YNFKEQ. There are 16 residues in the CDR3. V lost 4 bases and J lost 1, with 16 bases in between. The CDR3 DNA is TGTGCCAGCAGCCTTTCGGAGGGGTCGATCCAAGAGACCCAGTACTTC. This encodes CASSLSEGSIQETQYF.

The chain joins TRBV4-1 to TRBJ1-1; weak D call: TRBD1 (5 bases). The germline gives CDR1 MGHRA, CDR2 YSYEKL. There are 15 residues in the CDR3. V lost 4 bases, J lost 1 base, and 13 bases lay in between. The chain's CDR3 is CASSPKDIENTEAFF. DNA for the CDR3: TGCGCCAGCAGCCCCAAGGACATAGAGAACACTGAAGCTTTCTTT.

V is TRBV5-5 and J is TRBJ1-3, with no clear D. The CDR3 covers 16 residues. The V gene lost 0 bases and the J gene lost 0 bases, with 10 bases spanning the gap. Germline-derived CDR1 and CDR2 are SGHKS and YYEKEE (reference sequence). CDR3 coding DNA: TGTGCCAGCAGCTTGGTTTTGTCAGTCTCTGGAAACACCATATATTTT. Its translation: CASSLVLSVSGNTIYF.

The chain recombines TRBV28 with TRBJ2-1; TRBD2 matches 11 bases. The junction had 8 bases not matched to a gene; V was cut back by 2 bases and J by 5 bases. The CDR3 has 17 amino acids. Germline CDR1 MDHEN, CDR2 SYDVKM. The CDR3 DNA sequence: TGTGCCAGCAGTTTACCCCCTGGACTAGCGGGTAACAATGAGCAGTTCTTC. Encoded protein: CASSLPPGLAGNNEQFF. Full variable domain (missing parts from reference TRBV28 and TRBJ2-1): DVKVTQSSRYLVKRTGEKVFLECVQDMDHENMFWYRQDPGLGLRLIYFSYDVKMKEKGDIPEGYSVSREKKERFSLILESASTNQTSMYLCASSLPPGLAGNNEQFFGPGTRLTVL.

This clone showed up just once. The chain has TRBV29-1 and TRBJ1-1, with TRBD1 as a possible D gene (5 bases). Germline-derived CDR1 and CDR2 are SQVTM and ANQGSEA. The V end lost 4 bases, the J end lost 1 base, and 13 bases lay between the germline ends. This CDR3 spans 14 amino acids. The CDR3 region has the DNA TGCAGCGTTGTGAACAGGCTGAAGAACACTGAAGCTTTCTTT. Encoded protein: CSVVNRLKNTEAFF. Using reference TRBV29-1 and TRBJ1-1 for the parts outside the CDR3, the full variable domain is SAVISQKPSRDICQRGTSLTIQCQVDSQVTMMFWYRQQPGQSLTLIATANQGSEATYESGFVIDKFPISRPNLTFSTLTVSNMSPEDSSIYLCSVVNRLKNTEAFFGQGTRLTVV.